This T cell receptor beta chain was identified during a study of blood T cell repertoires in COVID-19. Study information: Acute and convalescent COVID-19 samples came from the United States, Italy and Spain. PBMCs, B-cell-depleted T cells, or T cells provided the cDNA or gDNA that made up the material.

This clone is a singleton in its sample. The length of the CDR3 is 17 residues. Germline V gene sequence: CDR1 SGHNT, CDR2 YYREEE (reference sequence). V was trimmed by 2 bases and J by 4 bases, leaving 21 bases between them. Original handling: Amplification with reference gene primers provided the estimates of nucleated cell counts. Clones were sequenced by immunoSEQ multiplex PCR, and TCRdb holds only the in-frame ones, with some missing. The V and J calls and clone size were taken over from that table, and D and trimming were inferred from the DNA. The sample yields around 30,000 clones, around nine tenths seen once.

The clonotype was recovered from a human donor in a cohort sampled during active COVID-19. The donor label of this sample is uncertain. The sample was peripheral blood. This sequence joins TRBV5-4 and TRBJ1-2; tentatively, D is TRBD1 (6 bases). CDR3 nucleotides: TGTGCCAGCAGCTTCAGGTCAGGGGCTAATTCCCGCTATGGCTACACCTTC. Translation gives CASSFRSGANSRYGYTF.